This passage covers 26 T cell receptor beta chains from one sample sequenced in a study of shared clonotypes between healthy human individuals. Naive CD8 cells, CD45RO-negative and positively selected for CCR7, excluded terminally differentiated effector memory CD45RA+ cells. Libraries were prepared by immunoSEQ multiplex PCR; TCRdb keeps only in-frame clonotypes and omits some of them. The sample consists of about 2,100,000 clones, about 92% of them appearing once. Material: naive CD8+ T cells from PBMCs. These TCRs come from a man aged 18 to 35 in good health. Some clones in this sample may be carry-over from other donors' samples.

The V call is TRBV7-8, the J call TRBJ2-2; D gene ambiguous. CDR1 is SGHVS, CDR2 FQNEAQ, per germline. Trimming cost V 3 bases and J 0 bases, with 8 bases left between them. The CDR3 is 15 amino acids. The CDR3 nucleotides read TGTGCCAGCAGCTTTACGCGGTCGAACACCGGGGAGCTGTTTTTT. Translating it yields CASSFTRSNTGELFF.

In DNA form, the CDR3 reads TGTGCCAGCAGCTTAGCGCAGGGGATCAACACAGATACGCAGTATTTT. Translated, it gives CASSLAQGINTDTQYF. The chain links TRBV7-6 to TRBJ2-3; D perhaps matches TRBD1 (6 bases). Germline V CDR1 and CDR2: SGHVS, FNYEAQ. The CDR3 is made up of 16 amino acids. V was pared by 0 bases and J by 2 bases, with 12 bases between.

This sequence joins TRBV4-1 and TRBJ2-1; 10 positions agree with TRBD2. The CDR3 is made up of 19 amino acids. From germline, CDR1 is MGHRA and CDR2 YSYEKL. V lost 0 bases and J lost 2; bases outside the gene matches: 10. CDR3 nucleotides: TGCGCCAGCAGCCAAGATTCAGATTACCTAGCGGGAGCCTACAATGAGCAGTTCTTC. It translates to CASSQDSDYLAGAYNEQFF.

V usage is TRBV5-5 and J usage is TRBJ2-5, with D possibly being TRBD2 (6 bases). The ends were cut back, 5 bases at V and 7 bases at J, with 21 bases in the middle. The CDR3 contains 15 residues. Germline V gene lookup returns CDR1 SGHKS and CDR2 YYEKEE (reference sequence). CDR3 residues: CASRVGEWGGGTQYF. CDR3 nucleotides: TGTGCCAGCAGGGTAGGGGAGTGGGGAGGTGGGACCCAGTACTTC.

J is TRBJ2-1 and V is TRBV6-1; D gene uncertain. Germline V gene data show CDR1 as MNHNS and CDR2 as SASEGT. Trimming pared 0 bases from V and 0 bases from J, leaving 15 bases between. CDR3 length: 18 amino acids. DNA for the CDR3: TGTGCCAGCAGTGAAGCGATCGCCGGAAGAGGCTCCTACAATGAGCAGTTCTTC. It encodes CASSEAIAGRGSYNEQFF.

This chain joins TRBV15 and TRBJ2-7; TRBD1 or TRBD2 may be the D gene (5 bases each). CDR1 is LNHNV and CDR2 is YYDKDF in the germline V gene (reference sequence). CDR3 size: 13 residues. V gave up 5 bases and J gave up 6 bases, with 14 bases separating them. The CDR3 sequence is CATSEGQGTEQYF. The CDR3 DNA reads as TGTGCCACCAGCGAGGGCCAGGGTACCGAGCAGTACTTC. Together with reference TRBV15 and TRBJ2-7, the CDR3 gives the full variable domain: DAMVIQNPRYQVTQFGKPVTLSCSQTLNHNVMYWYQQKSSQAPKLLFHYYDKDFNNEADTPDNFQSRRPNTSFCFLDIRSPGLGDTAMYLCATSEGQGTEQYFGPGTRLTVT.

On this clone: The same CDR3 also results from other DNA sequences found in this sample. The chain is built from TRBV14 and TRBJ2-7; D is unclear. Germline V gene data show CDR1 as SGHDN and CDR2 as FVKESK. The CDR3 is 12 residues long. V was cut by 0 bases and J by 4 bases, with 4 bases left in between. CDR3 coding DNA: TGTGCCAGCAGCCAAGATAGGTACGAGCAGTACTTC. It yields the protein CASSQDRYEQYF. Full variable domain (missing parts from reference TRBV14 and TRBJ2-7): EAGVTQFPSHSVIEKGQTVTLRCDPISGHDNLYWYRRVMGKEIKFLLHFVKESKQDESGMPNNRFLAERTGGTYSTLKVQPAELEDSGVYFCASSQDRYEQYFGPGTRLTVT.

Remarks on this clone: The sample holds other DNA sequences that translate to the same CDR3. This CDR3 is CASSLLAGNTGELFF. The CDR3 DNA reads TGTGCCAGCAGTTTACTTGCAGGGAACACCGGGGAGCTGTTTTTT. The rearrangement joins TRBV27 to TRBJ2-2, with D hard to call. CDR1 MNHEY and CDR2 SMNVEV come from the germline V gene (reference sequence). This CDR3 comprises 15 residues. Deletions cut 2 bases from V and 1 base from J, with 8 bases between.

The chain carries TRBV7-2 and TRBJ2-1; the D is unclear. In germline, CDR1 is SGHTA, CDR2 FQGNSA. V lost 1 base to trimming and J lost 8 bases, with 6 bases between them. CDR3 length equals 12 residues. The CDR3 DNA follows: TGTGCCAGCAGCTTAGTGCCCGATGAGCAGTTCTTC. Translation: CASSLVPDEQFF. The entire variable domain, with the rest obtained from reference TRBV7-2 and TRBJ2-1, is as follows: GAGVSQSPSNKVTEKGKDVELRCDPISGHTALYWYRQSLGQGLEFLIYFQGNSAPDKSGLPSDRFSAERTGGSVSTLTIQRTQQEDSAVYLCASSLVPDEQFFGPGTRLTVL.

The V call is TRBV27, the J call TRBJ1-2, with 8 bases that match TRBD1. The CDR3 is 13 amino acids. From germline, CDR1 is MNHEY and CDR2 SMNVEV (reference sequence). J lost 7 bases, V lost 3 bases, and 4 bases had no gene match. CDR3 sequence (DNA): TGTGCCAGCAGTTTCAGGGGGCTCTTTGGCTACACCTTC. Protein product: CASSFRGLFGYTF.

The genes are TRBV5-4 and TRBJ1-5; D uncertain. The CDR3 runs to 14 residues. The V end lost 3 bases, the J end lost 0 bases, and 7 bases lay between the germline ends. Germline assignment: CDR1 SGHNT and CDR2 YYREEE (reference sequence). CDR3 coding DNA: TGTGCCAGCAGCTCTCGGGGTAGCAATCAGCCCCAGCATTTT. Translating it yields CASSSRGSNQPQHF.

The J gene is TRBJ2-7, the V gene TRBV2, with TRBD2 matching 8 bases. The CDR3 extends over 15 amino acids. The germline V gene encodes CDR1 SNHLY and CDR2 FYNNEI. Unmatched junction bases numbered 9, after V lost 3 bases and J lost 5 bases. DNA for the CDR3: TGTGCCAGCAGTGATTTAGGGCTAGCGGGTAACGAGCAGTACTTC. Its translation: CASSDLGLAGNEQYF.

This chain connects TRBV7-9 to TRBJ1-2; 7 positions agree with TRBD1. J lost 2 bases, V lost 5 bases, and 8 bases had no gene match. This CDR3 region has 15 residues. Per germline, CDR1 SEHNR and CDR2 FQNEAQ (reference sequence). CDR3 nucleotide sequence: TGTGCCAGCAGCCAAGTAAGGGACAGAAACTATGGCTACACCTTC. Translation: CASSQVRDRNYGYTF.

The rearrangement joins TRBV7-9 to TRBJ2-1; 8 nucleotides agree with TRBD2. V dropped 6 bases and J dropped 14; count of bases not matched to a gene: 6. Germline CDR1 is SEHNR and CDR2 is FQNEAQ (reference sequence). The CDR3 is 11 amino acids. The CDR3 loop is CASSTSGQEFF. The CDR3 nucleotides read TGTGCCAGCAGTACTAGCGGTCAAGAGTTCTTC. Combining the CDR3 with reference TRBV7-9 and TRBJ2-1 gives the whole variable domain DTGVSQNPRHKITKRGQNVTFRCDPISEHNRLYWYRQTLGQGPEFLTYFQNEAQLEKSRLLSDRFSAERPKGSFSTLEIQRTEQGDSAMYLCASSTSGQEFFGPGTRLTVL.

The chain has TRBV28 and TRBJ1-2, with TRBD1 identical over 10 bases. Germline lookup yields CDR1 MDHEN and CDR2 SYDVKM. The CDR3 loop spans 18 amino acids. V gave up 3 bases and J gave up 4 bases; unmatched junction bases: 14. CDR3 sequence reads: CASSFLSVGTGETYGYTF. The DNA of the CDR3 is TGTGCCAGCAGTTTTTTGTCTGTGGGGACAGGGGAGACCTATGGCTACACCTTC.

J is TRBJ1-5 and V is TRBV19, with a possible D match to TRBD1 (6 bases). The germline CDR1 and CDR2 sequences are LNHDA and SQIVND (reference sequence). This CDR3 region has 15 residues. Trimming stripped 3 bases from V and 1 base from J, with 10 bases between. In DNA form, the CDR3 reads TGTGCCAGTAGTATTCAACAGGGCAGCAATCAGCCCCAGCATTTT. This codes for CASSIQQGSNQPQHF.

The chain carries TRBV9 and TRBJ1-2, with D perhaps TRBD1 (6 bases). Trimming left V 6 bases short and J 5 bases short, with 17 bases between. This CDR3 has 14 residues. The germline V gene encodes CDR1 SGDLS and CDR2 YYNGEE. For the CDR3, the DNA is TGTGCCAGCAAAGCTGGGGGCCCCTCTTATGGCTACACCTTC. Translated, it gives CASKAGGPSYGYTF.

V and J are TRBV27 and TRBJ2-7; unclear D gene. Germline CDR1 reads MNHEY; CDR2 reads SMNVEV (reference sequence). CDR3 length equals 14 residues. Trimming stripped 2 bases from V and 4 bases from J, with 12 bases between. This CDR3 is CASSLAAYGYEQYF. As DNA, the CDR3 is TGTGCCAGCAGTTTAGCCGCGTACGGATACGAGCAGTACTTC.

CDR3 sequence reads: CASSDSGQGQAFF. The CDR3, as DNA: TGTGCCAGCAGTGACTCCGGACAGGGACAAGCTTTCTTT. The rearrangement uses TRBV6-1 and TRBJ1-1; 8 bases align to TRBD1. CDR1 is MNHNS and CDR2 is SASEGT in the germline V gene. CDR3 size: 13 residues. V lost 3 bases, J lost 9 bases, and 6 bases stayed unmatched.

The rearrangement joins TRBV15 to TRBJ2-3, with 7 bases that match TRBD2. CDR1 LNHNV and CDR2 YYDKDF come from the germline V gene (reference sequence). After removal of 5 bases from V and 6 bases from J, the junction contained 11 bases not matched to a gene. The CDR3 length is 15 residues. CDR3 region: CATSGSGRWFDTQYF. CDR3 in DNA: TGTGCCACCAGCGGTTCCGGGAGGTGGTTCGATACGCAGTATTTT.

The chain recombines TRBV6-6 with TRBJ2-1, with D tentatively TRBD2 (5 bases). The CDR3 loop spans 15 amino acids. The V and J ends lost 4 bases and 5 bases respectively, with 15 bases between them. Germline V gives CDR1 MNHNY, CDR2 SVGAGI (reference sequence). In DNA, the CDR3 is TGTGCCAGCAGTTTCACTAGTTTGCCTCACAATGAGCAGTTCTTC. Translating it yields CASSFTSLPHNEQFF.

The chain carries TRBV4-1 and TRBJ2-4; D is possibly TRBD1 (5 bases). V lost 1 base, J lost 1 base, and 11 bases lay in between. The CDR3 sequence is 16 residues long. Germline CDR1 is MGHRA and CDR2 is YSYEKL. The CDR3 DNA reads as TGCGCCAGCAGCCAAGTTGGGGCCATTGCCAAAAACATTCAGTACTTC. It yields the protein CASSQVGAIAKNIQYF.

This chain joins TRBV5-5 and TRBJ2-7; TRBD1 might be the D (6 bases). From germline, CDR1 is SGHKS and CDR2 YYEKEE (reference sequence). The CDR3 is made up of 13 amino acids. Deletions cut 0 bases from V and 6 bases from J, with 10 bases between. CDR3 DNA sequence: TGTGCCAGCAGCTTGGAGCTCAGGGGCGAGCAGTACTTC. It translates to CASSLELRGEQYF.

About this clone itself: Other DNA variants within this sample encode the same CDR3. The chain couples TRBV15 to TRBJ1-5; no clear D gene. CDR1 is LNHNV and CDR2 is YYDKDF in the germline V gene (reference sequence). V was shortened by 9 bases and J by 1 base, with 10 bases between the two germline ends. This CDR3 region has 13 residues. CDR3 region: CATGKGSNQPQHF. DNA for the CDR3: TGTGCCACGGGGAAAGGGAGCAATCAGCCCCAGCATTTT.

The chain joins TRBV6-1 to TRBJ1-5; 7 bases line up with TRBD1. This CDR3 is built from 15 residues. V lost 4 bases and J lost 5; bases outside the gene matches: 8. CDR1 MNHNS and CDR2 SASEGT come from the germline V gene. The CDR3 DNA follows: TGTGCCAGCAGTGGACGGGACAGAGCCTATCAGCCCCAGCATTTT. It translates to CASSGRDRAYQPQHF.

The V and J genes are TRBV7-9 and TRBJ2-5, with a possible D match to TRBD1 (6 bases). The CDR3 covers 12 residues. Germline-derived CDR1 and CDR2 are SEHNR and FQNEAQ (reference sequence). V lost 4 bases and J lost 5, with 8 bases in between. CDR3 in amino acids: CASSYQGETQYF. The CDR3 nucleotides read TGTGCCAGCAGCTACCAGGGGGAGACCCAGTACTTC.